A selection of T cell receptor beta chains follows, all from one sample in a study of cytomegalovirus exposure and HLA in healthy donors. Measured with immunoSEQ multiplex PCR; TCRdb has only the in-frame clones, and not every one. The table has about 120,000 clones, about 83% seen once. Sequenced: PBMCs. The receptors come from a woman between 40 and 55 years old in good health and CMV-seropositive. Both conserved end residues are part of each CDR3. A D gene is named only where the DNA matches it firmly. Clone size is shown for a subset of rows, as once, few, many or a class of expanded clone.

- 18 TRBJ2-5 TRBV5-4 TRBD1 CASSPRVGTGVGLETQYF TGTGCCAGCAGCCCTCGGGTCGGGACAGGGGTAGGACTAGAGACCCAGTACTTC
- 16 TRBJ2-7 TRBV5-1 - CASSLRTAGFVYEQYF TGCGCCAGCAGCCTCCGGACAGCCGGGTTTGTCTACGAGCAGTACTTC
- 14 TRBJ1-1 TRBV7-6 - CASSRSQGATEAFF TGTGCCAGCAGCCGATCACAGGGCGCAACTGAAGCTTTCTTT
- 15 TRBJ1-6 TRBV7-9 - CASSLWRVGDSPLHF TGTGCCAGCAGCTTATGGAGGGTCGGGGATTCACCCCTCCACTTT
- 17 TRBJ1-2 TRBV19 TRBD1 CASSIVGTAIRKRGYTF TGTGCCAGTAGTATCGTCGGGACAGCGATCCGTAAGCGGGGCTACACCTTC
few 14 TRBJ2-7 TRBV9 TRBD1 CASSALTGGDEQYF TGTGCCAGCAGTGCACTCACAGGGGGTGACGAGCAGTACTTC
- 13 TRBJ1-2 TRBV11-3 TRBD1 CASSLEQGTGYTF TGTGCCAGCAGCTTAGAACAGGGGACCGGCTACACCTTC
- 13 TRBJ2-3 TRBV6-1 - CASELKSTDTQYF TGTGCCAGCGAGCTAAAGAGCACGGATACGCAGTATTTT
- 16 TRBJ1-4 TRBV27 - CASRPEQGATNEKLFF TGTGCCAGCAGGCCCGAACAGGGTGCAACTAATGAAAAACTGTTTTTT
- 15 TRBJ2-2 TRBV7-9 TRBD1 CASSLGQLNTGELFF TGTGCCAGCAGCTTGGGACAGCTTAACACCGGGGAGCTGTTTTTT
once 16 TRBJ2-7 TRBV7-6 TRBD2 CASSPNSGGGSYEQYF TGTGCCAGCAGCCCCAACTCTGGGGGGGGATCCTACGAGCAGTACTTC
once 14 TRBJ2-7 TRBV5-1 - CASSLDPSNYEQYF TGCGCCAGCAGCTTGGATCCTAGCAACTACGAGCAGTACTTC
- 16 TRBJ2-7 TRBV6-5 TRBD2 CASSYSSGGGVGEQYF TGTGCCAGCAGTTATTCTAGCGGGGGGGGCGTTGGCGAGCAGTACTTC
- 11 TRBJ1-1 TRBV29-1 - CSVRVNTEAFF TGCAGCGTTCGGGTGAACACTGAAGCTTTCTTT
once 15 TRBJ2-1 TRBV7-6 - CASSDRDSARGEQFF TGTGCCAGCAGCGACCGGGACTCTGCCCGGGGTGAGCAGTTCTTC
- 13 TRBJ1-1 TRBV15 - CATSTRRGSEAFF TGTGCCACCAGCACTCGCAGAGGATCTGAAGCTTTCTTT
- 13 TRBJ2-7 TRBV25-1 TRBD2 CASTQSGTGEQYF TGTGCCAGCACCCAAAGCGGGACGGGGGAGCAGTACTTC
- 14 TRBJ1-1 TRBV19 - CASSLGRTNTEAFF TGTGCCAGTAGTTTGGGGCGGACGAACACTGAAGCTTTCTTT
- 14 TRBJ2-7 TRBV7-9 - CASSPITGSYEQYF TGTGCCAGCAGCCCGATTACGGGCTCCTACGAGCAGTACTTC
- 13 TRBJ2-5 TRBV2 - CASSQDSQETQYF TGTGCCAGCAGCCAGGACAGCCAAGAGACCCAGTACTTC
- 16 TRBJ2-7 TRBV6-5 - CASSSQLAARSHEQYF TGTGCCAGCAGTTCCCAACTAGCAGCGCGATCCCACGAGCAGTACTTC
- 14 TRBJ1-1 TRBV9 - CASSAFEGNTEAFF TGTGCCAGCAGCGCTTTTGAGGGAAACACTGAAGCTTTCTTT
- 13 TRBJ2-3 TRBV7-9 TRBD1 CASSFTGVDTQYF TGTGCCAGCAGCTTCACAGGGGTAGATACGCAGTATTTT
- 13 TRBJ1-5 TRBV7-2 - CASSLGGSQPQHF TGTGCCAGCAGCTTAGGCGGCTCTCAGCCCCAGCATTTT
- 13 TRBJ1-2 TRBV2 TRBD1 CASDSTGDYGYTF TGTGCCAGCGACTCGACAGGGGACTATGGCTACACCTTC
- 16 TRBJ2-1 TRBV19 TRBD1 CASSSVGQNPYNEQFF TGTGCCAGTAGTTCCGTGGGACAGAACCCCTACAATGAGCAGTTCTTC
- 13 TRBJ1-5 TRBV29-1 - CSVVSGEGQPQHF TGCAGCGTTGTATCCGGGGAAGGTCAGCCCCAGCATTTT
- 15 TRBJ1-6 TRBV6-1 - CASTLGGIWNSPLHF TGTGCCAGCACTTTGGGAGGGATCTGGAATTCACCCCTCCACTTT
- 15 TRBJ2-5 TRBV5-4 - CASRTQGRVGETQYF TGTGCCAGCAGAACACAGGGCAGGGTGGGGGAGACCCAGTACTTC
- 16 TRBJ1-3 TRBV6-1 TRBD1 CASSGGQFSSGNTIYF TGTGCCAGCAGTGGGGGACAGTTTTCCTCTGGAAACACCATATATTTT
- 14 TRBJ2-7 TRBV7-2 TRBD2 CASSKSGDWYEQYF TGTGCCAGCAGCAAAAGCGGGGACTGGTACGAGCAGTACTTC
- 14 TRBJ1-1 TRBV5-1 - CASREQGTPTEAFF TGCGCCAGCAGGGAACAGGGCACCCCGACTGAAGCTTTCTTT
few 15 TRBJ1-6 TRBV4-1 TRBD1 CASSQRRDSISPLHF TGCGCCAGCAGCCAGAGACGGGACAGTATTTCACCCCTCCACTTT
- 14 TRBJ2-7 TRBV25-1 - CASSEAQGGHEQYF TGTGCCAGCAGTGAGGCCCAGGGTGGCCACGAGCAGTACTTC
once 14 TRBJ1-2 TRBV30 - CAWSRDWVLRGYTF TGTGCCTGGAGTCGCGACTGGGTCCTAAGGGGCTACACCTTC
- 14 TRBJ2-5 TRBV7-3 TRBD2 CASSRGGTQETQYF TGTGCCAGCAGCCGCGGGGGGACTCAAGAGACCCAGTACTTC
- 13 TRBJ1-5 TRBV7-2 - CASSAGRTQPQHF TGTGCCAGCAGCGCGGGTCGTACTCAGCCCCAGCATTTT
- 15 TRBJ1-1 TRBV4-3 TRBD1 CASSHHGQGFTEAFF TGCGCCAGCAGCCATCATGGACAGGGCTTCACTGAAGCTTTCTTT
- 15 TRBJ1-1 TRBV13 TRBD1 CASSFSLDRLGEAFF TGTGCCAGCAGCTTCTCTCTGGACAGGCTGGGTGAAGCTTTCTTT
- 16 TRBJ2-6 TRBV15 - CATSRVAGAGANVLTF TGTGCCACCAGCAGAGTTGCGGGTGCCGGGGCCAACGTCCTGACTTTC
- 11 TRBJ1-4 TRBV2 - CASTPQEKLFF TGTGCCAGCACCCCCCAGGAAAAACTGTTTTTT
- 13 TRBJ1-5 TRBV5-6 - CASNARGAEPQHF TGTGCCAGCAACGCCAGAGGTGCGGAGCCCCAGCATTTT
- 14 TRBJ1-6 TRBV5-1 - CASSQSAAGGTLHF TGCGCCAGCAGCCAATCGGCAGCAGGTGGAACCCTCCACTTT
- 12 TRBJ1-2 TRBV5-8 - CASSLEGPGYTF TGTGCCAGCAGCTTGGAGGGGCCCGGCTACACCTTC
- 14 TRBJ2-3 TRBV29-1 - CSVGTRALGDTQYF TGCAGCGTTGGTACCAGGGCGTTAGGGGATACGCAGTATTTT
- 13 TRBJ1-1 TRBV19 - CASSIQGLSEAFF TGTGCCAGTAGTATACAGGGGTTGTCTGAAGCTTTCTTT
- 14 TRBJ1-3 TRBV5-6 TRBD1 CASRAGGNGNTIYF TGTGCCAGCAGAGCAGGGGGCAATGGAAACACCATATATTTT
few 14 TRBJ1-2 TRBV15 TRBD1 CATSRPGTANGYTF TGTGCCACCAGCAGACCCGGGACAGCTAATGGCTACACCTTC
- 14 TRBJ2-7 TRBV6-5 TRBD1 CASSTRQGRYEQYF TGTGCCAGCAGCACGAGACAGGGTCGGTACGAGCAGTACTTC
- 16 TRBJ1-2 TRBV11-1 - CASSPQDTRFNYGYTF TGTGCCAGCAGCCCCCAGGACACGCGCTTTAACTATGGCTACACCTTC
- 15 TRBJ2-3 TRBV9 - CASSFLVGGTDTQYF TGTGCCAGCAGCTTCCTAGTAGGGGGCACAGATACGCAGTATTTT
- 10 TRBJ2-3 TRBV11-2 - CASSSSSQYF TGTGCCAGCAGCTCCAGTTCCCAGTATTTT
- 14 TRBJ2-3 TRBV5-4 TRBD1 CASRKGQRTDTQYF TGTGCCAGCAGGAAGGGACAGCGCACAGATACGCAGTATTTT
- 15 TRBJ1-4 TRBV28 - CASSPLGDTNEKLFF TGTGCCAGCAGCCCCTTAGGGGACACGAATGAAAAACTGTTTTTT
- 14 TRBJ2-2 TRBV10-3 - CAISEATLAGELFF TGTGCCATCAGTGAGGCTACGTTGGCCGGGGAGCTGTTTTTT
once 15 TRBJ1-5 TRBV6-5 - CASSYSGRANQPQHF TGTGCCAGCAGTTACTCAGGCAGGGCCAATCAGCCCCAGCATTTT
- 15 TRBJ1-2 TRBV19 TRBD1 CASTYDRGFNSGYTF TGTGCCAGTACCTACGACAGGGGCTTCAATAGTGGCTACACCTTC
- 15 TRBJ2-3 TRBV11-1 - CASSIQRQSLDTQYF TGTGCCAGCAGCATCCAGCGGCAGTCTCTGGATACGCAGTATTTT
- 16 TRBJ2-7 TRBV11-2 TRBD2 CASTLGLAGLLREQYF TGTGCCAGCACCCTGGGACTAGCGGGCTTATTGCGGGAGCAGTACTTC